Detailed here is one T cell receptor beta chain. Its antigen is currently unknown. One base away lies a much larger clone, so this may be a sequencing read error. RNA transcripts were the source from which TCR beta CDR3 regions were amplified. First-round RT-PCR with HTBI primers preceded a second-round multiplex PCR. Each CDR3 protein gets one entry after TCRdb re-called the multiplex PCR reads with MiXCR. The sample lists around 1.1 million distinct CDR3 sequences; 35% to 40% were seen once. Germline assignment: CDR1 KGHDR and CDR2 SFDVKD. J gave up 2 bases and V 9 bases, and 14 bases lay outside the gene matches. This CDR3 region has 16 residues. If patients had other autoimmune diseases, uncontrolled infections, pregnancy or lactation, they were excluded. The sample originates from a study of Graves' ophthalmopathy and Graves' hyperthyroidism. Study at large: Ophthalmopathy not arising within 18 months of follow-up defined hyperthyroidism as stable.

Study results and limitations: Clonotypes were expanded in thyroid at above 0.001 frequency, and most also appeared in blood.

The V and J genes are TRBV24-1 and TRBJ2-5, with 7 bases aligning to TRBD2. This TCR was sampled from an adult man with Graves' hyperthyroidism. Input material: peripheral blood or thyroid tissue (not recorded which). In DNA form, the CDR3 reads TGTGCCACCGGTACTAGCGACCCCACAGTGCAAGAGACCCAGTACTTC. Amino acids: CATGTSDPTVQETQYF.